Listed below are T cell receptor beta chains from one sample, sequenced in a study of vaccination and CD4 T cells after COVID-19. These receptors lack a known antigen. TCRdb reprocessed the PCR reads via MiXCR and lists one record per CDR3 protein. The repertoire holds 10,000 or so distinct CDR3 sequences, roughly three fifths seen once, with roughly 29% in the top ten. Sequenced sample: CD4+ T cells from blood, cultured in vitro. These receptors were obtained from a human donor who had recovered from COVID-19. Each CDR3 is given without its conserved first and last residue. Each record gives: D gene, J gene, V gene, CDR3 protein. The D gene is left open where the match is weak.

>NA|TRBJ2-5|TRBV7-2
ASSYRSETQY
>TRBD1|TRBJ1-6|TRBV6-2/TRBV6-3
ASSKDHRGSPLH
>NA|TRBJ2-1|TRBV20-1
SALKAGHQYNEQF
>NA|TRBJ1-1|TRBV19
ASSTASLRAF
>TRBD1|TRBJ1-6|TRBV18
ASSPVGQGYNSPLH
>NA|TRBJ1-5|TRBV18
ASSPPSSNQPQH
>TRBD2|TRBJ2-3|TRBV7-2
ASSLVGTSGGGTQY
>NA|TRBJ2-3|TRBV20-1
SARDQKVSGTLTTY
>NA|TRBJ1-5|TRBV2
ASRGGAYSNQPQH
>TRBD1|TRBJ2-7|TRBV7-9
ASSSGTGGAYEQY
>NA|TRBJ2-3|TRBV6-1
ASSGGTDTQY
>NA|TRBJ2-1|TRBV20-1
SASKFQEAGRF
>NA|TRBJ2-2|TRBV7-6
ASSLIANTGELF
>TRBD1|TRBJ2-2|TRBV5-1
ASRKTGGENTGELF
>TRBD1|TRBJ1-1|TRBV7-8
ASSLSSGTGDLRAF
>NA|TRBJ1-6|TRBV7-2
ASRESGDSPLH
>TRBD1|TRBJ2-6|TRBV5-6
ASSLAQTGVPGANVLT
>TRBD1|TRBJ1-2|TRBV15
ATSRRQGAIYGYT
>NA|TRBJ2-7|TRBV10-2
ASSEHSKIYEQY
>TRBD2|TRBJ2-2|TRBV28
ASRTSGVNTGELF
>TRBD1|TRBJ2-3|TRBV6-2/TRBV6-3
ASSYSSFQGTVGTQY
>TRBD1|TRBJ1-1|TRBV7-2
ATGQGRLTEAF
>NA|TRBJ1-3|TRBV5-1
ASSFAPGATGNTIY
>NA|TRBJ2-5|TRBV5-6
ASSLYRTETQY
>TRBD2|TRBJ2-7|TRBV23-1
ASSRGDLGKNEQY
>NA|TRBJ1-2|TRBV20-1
SAPPTANYGYT
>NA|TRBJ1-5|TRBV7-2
ASSLRLGGNQPQH
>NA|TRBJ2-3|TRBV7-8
ASSLLAGYTDTQY
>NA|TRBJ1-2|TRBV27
ASSYRQNYGYT
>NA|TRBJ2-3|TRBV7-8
AGGGLAVSTDTQY
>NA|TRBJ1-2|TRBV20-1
SARSGGYGYT
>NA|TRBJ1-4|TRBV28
ASSSPATNEKLF
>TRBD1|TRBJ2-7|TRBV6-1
ASSRSGTVTYEQY
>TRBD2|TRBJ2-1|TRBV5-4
ASSLTRLAEDNEQF
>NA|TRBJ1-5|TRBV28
ASSLLIQPQH
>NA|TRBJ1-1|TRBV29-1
SAKGGITEAF